The clone carrying this T cell receptor beta chain was counted at least ten times. Its target is not known. The source of the sample is a study of response to subunit inactivated influenza vaccine. TCRdb re-derived calls from the RT-PCR reads in MiXCR, one entry per CDR3 protein. The repertoire consists of 450,000 to 600,000 distinct CDR3 sequences, with roughly 8.2% occurring once and the leading ten covering under 15%. Study results and limitations: Authors suggested seasonal influenza vaccinations each recruit few new T cells.

The CDR3 runs 12 residues. V lost 3 bases and J lost 4; bases outside the gene matches: 2. Germline V gene lookup returns CDR1 SQVTM and CDR2 ANQGSEA. The chain has TRBV29-1 and TRBJ1-1, with 7 bases that match TRBD1. The starting material was PBMCs from blood, obtained roughly 24 months after vaccination. The TCR originated in a man aged 50-75 years who received an inactivated influenza vaccine. This chain's CDR3 is CSVEQGVTEAFF. For the CDR3, the DNA is TGCAGCGTTGAGCAGGGGGTCACTGAAGCTTTCTTT.